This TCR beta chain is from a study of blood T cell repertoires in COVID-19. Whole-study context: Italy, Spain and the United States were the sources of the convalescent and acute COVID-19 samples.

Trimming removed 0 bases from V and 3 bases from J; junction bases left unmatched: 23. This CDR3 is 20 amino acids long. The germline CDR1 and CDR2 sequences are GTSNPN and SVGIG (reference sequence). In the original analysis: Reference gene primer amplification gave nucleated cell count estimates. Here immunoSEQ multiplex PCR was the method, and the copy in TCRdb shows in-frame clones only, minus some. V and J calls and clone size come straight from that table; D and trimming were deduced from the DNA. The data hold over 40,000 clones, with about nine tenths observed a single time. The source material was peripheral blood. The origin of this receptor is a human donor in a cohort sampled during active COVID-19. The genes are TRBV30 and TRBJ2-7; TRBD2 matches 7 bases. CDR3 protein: CAWSVAMGRVDHTTGYEQYF. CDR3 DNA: TGTGCCTGGAGTGTAGCGATGGGGAGGGTGGACCACACAACCGGCTACGAGCAGTACTTC.